These 27 T cell receptor beta chains came from one sample sequenced in a study of tumor-infiltrating lymphocytes in primary liver carcinoma. Unsorted bulk tissue (about 18-30 mg) underwent RNA and DNA co-extraction. TCR beta cDNA was reverse-transcribed from about 550 ng of total RNA. The reaction used a constant-region primer and ProtoScript II reverse transcriptase. Three nested multiplex PCR rounds of slightly modified ARM-PCR generated TCR beta libraries. Rounds one and two of PCR, each of roughly 10 cycles, were primed with TRBV1-TRBV30 forward primers and a C-beta reverse primer. In TCRdb, the multiplex PCR reads were re-called with MiXCR into one record per CDR3 protein. Here the sample spans just under 95,000 distinct CDR3 sequences, about 70% being singletons. The sample comprised tumor-adjacent normal liver tissue. The receptors stem from a man aged 35 to 55 with primary liver carcinoma and hepatitis B virus infection.

This clonotype occurred many times. The V call is TRBV14, the J call TRBJ1-2; 7 bases fit TRBD1. This CDR3 comprises 17 residues. V shed 1 base and J 4 bases; nucleotides not matched to a gene: 12. CDR1 is SGHDN and CDR2 is FVKESK in the germline V gene. The CDR3 reads CASSQAGALGQFYGYTF. The CDR3 DNA is TGTGCCAGCAGCCAAGCGGGGGCCCTGGGACAGTTCTATGGCTACACCTTC.

About this clonotype itself: A junction boundary mismatches the germline segment, possibly from a read error. V is TRBV11-2 and J is TRBJ1-2, with 12 nucleotides matching TRBD1. Germline V gene lookup returns CDR1 SGHAT and CDR2 FQNNGV. The CDR3 extends over 16 amino acids. The CDR3: CASSPLGGQGAGGYPF. The CDR3 DNA is TGTGCCAGTAGCCCATTAGGGGGACAGGGGGCAGGTGGCTACCCCTTC.

With regard to this clonotype: The junction shows a germline mismatch at one end, possibly a read error. This chain connects TRBV29-1 to TRBJ1-2, with D possibly TRBD1 on 5 matching bases. The CDR3 consists of 11 residues. CDR1 is SQVTM and CDR2 is ANQGSEA in the germline V gene. The CDR3: CSVGGSYGYAF. CDR3 DNA: TGCAGCGTGGGGGGATCCTATGGCTACGCATTC.

Note on this clonotype: This likely comes from a read error, as the CDR3 has no conserved phenylalanine or tryptophan at its end. The genes are TRBV11-3 and TRBJ2-1; maybe TRBD2 (5 bases). This CDR3 has 13 residues. Germline values: CDR1 SGHNT, CDR2 YENEEA. CDR3 in amino acids: CAGSLGLSNEQFL. The CDR3 nucleotides are TGTGCCGGCAGCTTAGGACTGTCAAATGAGCAGTTCTTA.

Notes on this clonotype: One end of the junction does not line up with germline, which may come from a read error. The genes are TRBV10-3 and TRBJ2-3; 8 nucleotides agree with TRBD1. The germline CDR1 and CDR2 sequences are ENHRY and SYGVKD. The CDR3 consists of 16 residues. CDR3 amino acids: CVISEVRTGSTDMQYF. As DNA, the CDR3 is TGTGTCATCAGTGAGGTTAGGACAGGGAGCACAGATATGCAGTATTTT.

Of note for this clonotype: The germline gene is not matched at one end of the junction; a read error may be the cause. The chain links TRBV28 to TRBJ2-7; D ambiguous. The CDR3 spans 12 residues. Germline assignment: CDR1 MDHEN and CDR2 SYDVKM. DNA of the CDR3: TGTACCAGCAGTTTAAGTATCAACGAGCAGTACTTC. Translating gives CTSSLSINEQYF.

Notes on this clonotype: The junction differs from germline at one of its ends, possibly a read error. J is TRBJ2-3 and V is TRBV14, with no clear D. Germline CDR1 SGHDN, CDR2 FVKESK. This CDR3 contains 14 residues. The CDR3: CASSQDWSTYTQYF. Written as DNA, the CDR3 is TGTGCCAGCAGCCAGGATTGGAGCACATATACGCAGTATTTT.

Concerning this clonotype: A read error is possible here, since a much larger clone lies one base away. The CDR3 does not close with the conserved phenylalanine or tryptophan, likely indicating a read error. The chain combines TRBV6-1 with TRBJ1-2; no reliable D call. The CDR3 is made up of 15 amino acids. V shed 1 base and J shed 6 bases, with 15 bases lying between them. CDR1 is MNHNS and CDR2 is SASEGT in the germline V gene. CDR3 sequence (DNA): TGTGCCAGCAGTGAAGTGGGCCTTAAAGTGGATGGCTACACCTCC. It encodes CASSEVGLKVDGYTS.

This clonotype was detected many times. The genes are TRBV4-1 and TRBJ2-1; 7 bases fit TRBD2. The V gene end was trimmed by 2 bases and the J gene end by 2 bases; junction bases not matched to a gene: 6. CDR1 and CDR2 from the germline V gene are MGHRA and YSYEKL. This CDR3 contains 16 residues. For the CDR3, the DNA is TGCGCCAGCAGCCAAAACCCTAGCGGACCCTACAATGAGCAGTTCTTC. Its protein product is CASSQNPSGPYNEQFF.

As for this clonotype: A read error may explain this, as a much larger clone is one base away. The chain recombines TRBV5-1 with TRBJ2-1; D not certain. The germline V gene has CDR1 SGHRS and CDR2 YFSETQ. V lost 4 bases to trimming and J lost 0 bases, with 11 bases between them. This CDR3 contains 15 residues. The CDR3 DNA reads TGCGCCAGCAGCATCGACATGAGCTCCTACAATGAGCAGTTCTTC. This sequence encodes CASSIDMSSYNEQFF.

CDR3 residues: CASSQERGGPDTQYF. Written as DNA, the CDR3 is TGTGCCAGCAGCCAAGAGCGGGGGGGCCCAGATACGCAGTATTTT. The chain combines TRBV4-2 with TRBJ2-3, with 9 bases identical to TRBD2. This CDR3 spans 15 amino acids. Germline V lookup: CDR1 LGHNA, CDR2 YNFKEQ. J gave up 4 bases and V 0 bases, and 2 bases lay outside the gene matches.

The gene calls are TRBV28 and TRBJ2-1; the D gene is possibly TRBD2 (6 bases). The CDR3 is made up of 13 amino acids. The ends were cut back, 7 bases at V and 4 bases at J, with 11 bases in the middle. Germline assignment: CDR1 MDHEN and CDR2 SYDVKM. The DNA of the CDR3 is TGTGCCAGCACTGGGGGACTTTACAATGAGCAGTTCTTC. Protein: CASTGGLYNEQFF.

As concerns this clonotype: With a much larger clone just one base away, this may be a read error. The genes are TRBV7-8 and TRBJ1-1; D uncertain. Germline values: CDR1 SGHVS, CDR2 FQNEAQ. The CDR3 spans 13 residues. The CDR3 sequence: CANSPAVHTEAFF. CDR3 in DNA: TGTGCCAACAGCCCCGCTGTCCACACTGAAGCTTTCTTT.

With respect to this clonotype: Sequence at one end of the junction differs from germline and may be a read error. The chain joins TRBV11-3 to TRBJ2-3, with TRBD2 matching over 8 bases. The CDR3 runs 14 residues. Germline V CDR1 and CDR2: SGHNT, YENEEA. The CDR3 protein is CASGLSGGTDAQYF. CDR3 nucleotides: TGTGCCAGCGGCCTGAGCGGGGGCACAGATGCGCAGTATTTT.

By share, this clonotype ranks as medium-sized. The chain has TRBV11-1 and TRBJ1-4, with 7 bases that match TRBD1. From germline, CDR1 is SGHAT and CDR2 FQDESV (reference sequence). V shed 5 bases, J shed 3 bases, and the junction held 6 bases outside the gene matches. The CDR3 is 15 amino acids. The CDR3 DNA follows: TGTGCCAGCAGCCACAACAGGGGACCTAATGAAAAACTGTTTTTT. It yields the protein CASSHNRGPNEKLFF.

Notes on this clonotype: Lacking the conserved final phenylalanine or tryptophan, this CDR3 likely reflects a read error. The chain carries TRBV11-2 and TRBJ2-1, with D uncertain. In germline, CDR1 is SGHAT, CDR2 FQNNGV. The CDR3 is made up of 11 amino acids. The CDR3 reads CACSSFYEQFL. CDR3 bases: TGTGCCTGCAGCTCGTTCTATGAGCAGTTCTTA.

On this clonotype: An end of the junction does not agree with germline; a read error may underlie this. The V gene is TRBV10-3, the J gene TRBJ2-2; D possibly corresponds to TRBD2 (6 bases). The germline V gene encodes CDR1 ENHRY and CDR2 SYGVKD. The CDR3 is 12 amino acids. CDR3 DNA: TGCGTCATCCAAAGCGGGACCGGGGAGCTGTTTTTT. It specifies CVIQSGTGELFF.

Note on this clonotype: The germline gene is not matched at one end of the junction; a read error may be the cause. The rearrangement uses TRBV6-1 and TRBJ1-5; TRBD1 aligns across 7 bases. From germline, CDR1 is MNHNS and CDR2 SASEGT. This CDR3 comprises 12 residues. The CDR3 DNA sequence: TGTGCGGCCGACAGGGCTAATCGGCCCAAGCATTTT. Translation gives CAADRANRPKHF.

This clonotype came up once. A much more abundant neighbour one base away suggests this may be a read error. This chain joins TRBV14 and TRBJ2-7; tentatively, D is TRBD1 (7 bases). The germline gives CDR1 SGHDN, CDR2 FVKESK. The CDR3 extends over 13 amino acids. CDR3 residues: CTSSRQTGREQYF. For the CDR3, the DNA is TGTACCAGCAGCCGACAGACAGGGAGGGAGCAGTACTTC.

Notes on this clonotype: Its ends do not fully match the called genes, so a read error is possible. The V gene is TRBV29-1, the J gene TRBJ2-7; D uncertain. The CDR3 has 11 residues. Germline values: CDR1 SQVTM, CDR2 ANQGSEA. In DNA, the CDR3 is TGCAGCGCCGAGGTGACTCACGACCAGTACTTC. Amino acid sequence: CSAEVTHDQYF.

The table lists this clonotype with a few counts. A much larger clone differs from this one at a single base, so this may be a read error. V usage is TRBV6-5 and J usage is TRBJ1-1, with unresolved D. The germline V gene encodes CDR1 MNHEY and CDR2 SVGAGI. The CDR3 is made up of 14 amino acids. The CDR3 DNA reads as TGTGTCAGCAGGCCTGTAGAGCGCGGAACTGAAGCTTTCTTT. It codes for CVSRPVERGTEAFF.

This clonotype was observed a handful of times. The chain couples TRBV7-9 to TRBJ2-2; 7 bases map to TRBD1. Losses at the gene ends were 5 bases for V and 8 bases for J; bases not matched to a gene: 8. The CDR3 covers 14 residues. CDR1 SEHNR and CDR2 FQNEAQ come from the germline V gene (reference sequence). The CDR3 bases are TGTGCCAGCAGCCCGGGACAGCTGACAGGGGAGCTGTTTTTT. This encodes CASSPGQLTGELFF.

A word on this clonotype: The missing conserved phenylalanine or tryptophan at the end of this CDR3 makes a read error likely. Because the CDR3's place on the DNA is in doubt, the DNA is left out and the CDR3 is given as listed by TCRdb. The CDR3 is CASSYARQGASSYEQHL. This rearrangement joins TRBV6-5 to TRBJ2-7; TRBD1 is the table's D call and was not checked against the DNA. The germline CDR1 and CDR2 sequences are MNHEY and SVGAGI. Inclusive of both ends, the CDR3 amounts to 17 amino acids.

The CDR3 DNA sequence: TGTGCCAGCAGCTTAGGGGACTCGGCCCACCAAGAGACCCAGTACTTC. Translated, it gives CASSLGDSAHQETQYF. V usage is TRBV11-2 and J usage is TRBJ2-5, with D tentatively TRBD2 (6 bases). V was pared by 1 base and J by 0 bases, with 12 bases between. The germline CDR1 and CDR2 sequences are SGHAT and FQNNGV. CDR3 size: 16 residues.

Notes on this clonotype: In this CDR3 the conserved last residue, phenylalanine or tryptophan, is missing, so a read error is likely. The chain couples TRBV14 to TRBJ2-7, with D possibly matching TRBD2 (5 bases). Germline loops: CDR1 SGHDN, CDR2 FVKESK. The CDR3 totals 14 residues. Trimming took off 4 bases at V and 3 bases at J, with 13 bases between the two ends. The CDR3: CASSRTPEIYEQYI. The CDR3 DNA reads TGTGCCAGCAGCCGGACTCCCGAAATCTACGAGCAGTACATC.

This chain joins TRBV6-1 and TRBJ1-5; no definite D call. Germline CDR1 MNHNS, CDR2 SASEGT. Deletions cut 7 bases from V and 0 bases from J, with 13 bases between. The CDR3 is 15 amino acids. For the CDR3, the DNA is TGTGCCAGCAATGTGGATGTCGGTAGCAATCAGCCCCAGCATTTT. It encodes CASNVDVGSNQPQHF.

This clonotype has only a few counts. The V call is TRBV30, the J call TRBJ1-1; D is unclear. The ends were cut back, 5 bases at V and 5 bases at J, with 9 bases in the middle. Germline CDR1 GTSNPN, CDR2 SVGIG (reference sequence). The CDR3 has 11 residues. CDR3 sequence (DNA): TGTGCCTGGGCGGTAAATACTGAAGCTTTCTTT. As protein: CAWAVNTEAFF.